This T cell receptor (beta chain) was captured in a study of blood T cells in healthy people across ages. Then a second PCR, running roughly 7 to 11 cycles, was carried out with a sample-barcoded 5' primer and a J-beta primer mix. TCRdb re-derived calls from the 5' RACE reads in MiXCR, one entry per CDR3 protein. The sample holds approximately 2,000,000 distinct CDR3 sequences, roughly 43% seen once. Concerning this clonotype itself: One junction end disagrees with the germline gene, perhaps due to a read error.

The CDR3 extends over 15 amino acids. The germline V gene encodes CDR1 SNHLY and CDR2 FYNNEI. Sequencing was performed on blood. V gene TRBV2 combines with J gene TRBJ2-1, with 8 bases lining up with TRBD1. This sequence originates from a human donor in good health. CDR3 sequence: CASSVDRAPYNERFF. The CDR3 nucleotides are TGTGCCAGCAGTGTGGACAGGGCCCCCTACAATGAGCGGTTCTTC. The variable domain in full, completed from reference TRBV2 and TRBJ2-1, reads EPEVTQTPSHQVTQMGQEVILRCVPISNHLYFYWYRQILGQKVEFLVSFYNNEISEKSEIFDDQFSVERPDGSNFTLKIRSTKLEDSAMYFCASSVDRAPYNERFFGPGTRLTVL.